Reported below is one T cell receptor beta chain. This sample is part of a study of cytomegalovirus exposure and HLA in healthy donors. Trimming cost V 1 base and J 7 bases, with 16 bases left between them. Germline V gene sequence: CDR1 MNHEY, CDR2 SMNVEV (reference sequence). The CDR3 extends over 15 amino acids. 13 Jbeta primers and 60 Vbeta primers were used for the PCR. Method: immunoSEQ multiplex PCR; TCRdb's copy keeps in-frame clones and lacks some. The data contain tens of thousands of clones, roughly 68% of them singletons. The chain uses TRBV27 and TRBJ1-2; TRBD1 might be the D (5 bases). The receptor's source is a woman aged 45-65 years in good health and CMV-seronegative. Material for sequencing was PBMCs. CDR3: CASSLWSMGGTGYTF. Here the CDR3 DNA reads TGTGCCAGCAGTTTATGGTCGATGGGGGGGACTGGCTACACCTTC.